This TCR beta chain was captured by sequencing in a study of blood T cell repertoires in COVID-19. Study at large: Sample material is recorded as cDNA or gDNA derived from T cells, B-cell-depleted T cells, or PBMCs.

The CDR3 consists of 13 residues. Germline V gene sequence: CDR1 SGHTA, CDR2 FQGNSA. V lost 5 bases and J 5 bases, leaving 9 bases between the germline ends. Authors' data handling: Nucleated cell number was recorded as an estimate derived from reference gene primer amplification. The data were produced by immunoSEQ multiplex PCR, yet TCRdb's version contains in-frame clones alone and is incomplete. D and trimming were read from the DNA, whereas the V and J calls and clone size are those reported in that table. The sample shows over 200,000 clones, around 90% of them seen only once. Sequenced: peripheral blood. The chain employs TRBV7-2 and TRBJ1-4; D not resolved. This TCR was recovered from a human donor in a cohort sampled during active COVID-19. The DNA of the CDR3 is TGTGCCAGCAGCCGGGGTTTGAATGAAAAACTGTTTTTT. Protein: CASSRGLNEKLFF.